This entry lists 25 T cell receptor beta chains sequenced from one sample in a study of regulatory T cells in long-lasting Graves disease. CDR3-region Arm-PCR and iRepertoire HTBI primers produced the TCR beta libraries. TCRdb itself ran the multiplex PCR reads through MiXCR, one entry per CDR3 protein. The table records approximately 230,000 distinct CDR3 sequences, about 18% of them present only once. Time point: newly diagnosed GD, antithyroid drugs for less than 3 months. Preparation of the TCR library used RNA extracted from PBMCs. This specimen consisted of peripheral blood mononuclear cells (PBMCs), obtained at new diagnosis, from a patient treated with antithyroid drugs. These receptors came from a female donor with Graves disease.

The V and J genes are TRBV6-2 or TRBV6-3 and TRBJ1-1; D is possibly TRBD1 (5 bases). The CDR3 extends over 15 amino acids. Germline V gene sequence: CDR1 MNHEY, CDR2 SVGEGT. With 2 bases removed from V and 2 bases from J, the gap between germline ends came to 12 bases. CDR3 sequence reads: CASSYNRPDNTEAFF. In DNA, the CDR3 is TGTGCCAGCAGTTACAACAGGCCCGATAACACTGAAGCTTTCTTT.

In its sample, this clonotype was seen many times. The chain is built from TRBV20-1 and TRBJ2-7; 9 nucleotides match TRBD1. The V gene's germline CDR1 is DFQATT and CDR2 SNEGSKA (reference sequence). V was clipped by 6 bases and J by 1 base; unmatched bases: 4. The CDR3 spans 13 residues. This chain's CDR3 is CSADGTGSYEQYF. The CDR3 nucleotides are TGCAGTGCGGATGGGACAGGGTCCTACGAGCAGTACTTC.

This clonotype has just a few counts. The chain carries TRBV20-1 and TRBJ2-2; D remains ambiguous. This CDR3 comprises 13 residues. V was cut by 3 bases and J by 3 bases, with 8 bases left in between. CDR1 DFQATT and CDR2 SNEGSKA come from the germline V gene (reference sequence). CDR3 protein: CSARDGYTGELFF. In nucleotides, the CDR3 is TGCAGTGCTAGGGACGGCTACACCGGGGAGCTGTTTTTT.

A word on this clonotype: This may be a read error, as it is one base from a much larger clone. The rearrangement links TRBV19 to TRBJ1-3, with D hard to call. The CDR3 covers 12 residues. CDR1 LNHDA and CDR2 SQIVND come from the germline V gene (reference sequence). This CDR3 reads CPSSIAGNTIYF. The CDR3 nucleotides read TGTCCCAGTAGTATAGCCGGAAACACCATATATTTT.

This clonotype was observed at least ten times. This chain links TRBV20-1 with TRBJ2-1, with 9 bases identical to TRBD2. The CDR3 contains 16 residues. Trimming at V came to 0 bases and at J to 4 bases, leaving 7 bases not matched to a gene. Germline V lookup: CDR1 DFQATT, CDR2 SNEGSKA (reference sequence). CDR3: CSARDFAGGFYNEQFF. CDR3 in DNA: TGCAGTGCTAGAGATTTCGCGGGAGGGTTTTACAATGAGCAGTTCTTC.

This clonotype was observed many times. The J gene is TRBJ2-5, the V gene TRBV7-6; weak D call: TRBD2 (5 bases). V was cut by 3 bases and J by 4 bases, with 9 bases left in between. This CDR3 region has 13 residues. Germline V CDR1 and CDR2: SGHVS, FNYEAQ. The CDR3 DNA is TGTGCCAGCAGCTTGAGAGGAGGAGAGACCCAGTACTTC. Protein product: CASSLRGGETQYF.

This clonotype was counted ten times or more. The chain combines TRBV7-9 with TRBJ1-1; D call uncertain. CDR3 size: 17 residues. Germline-derived CDR1 and CDR2 are SEHNR and FQNEAQ (reference sequence). With 1 base removed from V and 0 bases from J, the gap between germline ends came to 15 bases. CDR3 in DNA: TGTGCCAGCAGCTTAGGGATATCTCGGCAGATGAACACTGAAGCTTTCTTT. Protein sequence: CASSLGISRQMNTEAFF.

This clonotype was recorded many times. V is TRBV3-1 and J is TRBJ2-1; D not certain. CDR3 length equals 13 residues. V shed 1 base and J shed 5 bases, with 6 bases lying between them. CDR1 and CDR2 from the germline V gene are LGHDT and YNNKEL (reference sequence). CDR3 amino acids: CASSQAQNNEQFF. The CDR3 bases are TGTGCCAGCAGCCAAGCCCAAAACAATGAGCAGTTCTTC.

This clonotype appeared many times. CDR3: CSASPSGGSYEQYF. CDR3 nucleotide sequence: TGCAGTGCTTCTCCTAGCGGTGGCTCCTACGAGCAGTACTTC. The rearrangement joins TRBV20-1 to TRBJ2-7; 7 nucleotides line up with TRBD2. The CDR3 extends over 14 amino acids. Germline V gene sequence: CDR1 DFQATT, CDR2 SNEGSKA (reference sequence). Trimming removed 5 bases from V and 0 bases from J; junction bases left unmatched: 7.

This clonotype appeared many times. The chain couples TRBV2 to TRBJ2-7; D is perhaps TRBD1 (6 bases). Per the germline V gene, CDR1 is SNHLY and CDR2 is FYNNEI. The CDR3 sequence is 14 residues long. The germline V and J ends were trimmed by 4 bases and 3 bases, with 13 bases remaining between them. The CDR3 region has the DNA TGTGCCAGCAGTGGTTACACAGGGAACTACGAGCAGTACTTC. It translates to CASSGYTGNYEQYF.

This clonotype was seen many times. V gene TRBV19 combines with J gene TRBJ2-7; TRBD2 matches at 8 bases. The germline gives CDR1 LNHDA, CDR2 SQIVND (reference sequence). The CDR3 totals 15 residues. Trimming at V came to 7 bases and at J to 1 base, leaving 9 bases not matched to a gene. CDR3 region: CASMKVAGGSYEQYF. CDR3 nucleotides: TGTGCCAGTATGAAGGTGGCGGGAGGTTCCTACGAGCAGTACTTC.

There are many counts of this clonotype. The J gene is TRBJ1-2, the V gene TRBV6-4; no firm D call. The CDR3 length is 18 residues. CDR1 is MRHNA and CDR2 is SNTAGT in the germline V gene. The ends were cut back, 3 bases at V and 4 bases at J, with 24 bases in the middle. DNA of the CDR3: TGTGCCAGCAGTGAAGGAGGACGGGAGGGCAGTCTCAGCTATGGCTACACCTTC. Translated, it gives CASSEGGREGSLSYGYTF.

At least ten counts were recorded for this clonotype. The gene calls are TRBV27 and TRBJ1-1; no clear D. CDR1 and CDR2 (germline): MNHEY, SMNVEV (reference sequence). With 4 bases removed from V and 4 bases from J, the gap between germline ends came to 13 bases. The CDR3 extends over 14 amino acids. The DNA of the CDR3 is TGTGCCAGCAGTTATAGGGTTCTGGGCACTGAAGCTTTCTTT. Its protein product is CASSYRVLGTEAFF.

This clonotype was seen ten or more times. The chain links TRBV6-1 to TRBJ2-1; 11 bases fit TRBD2. The ends lost 6 bases at V and 6 bases at J; junction bases unmatched: 7. This CDR3 has 15 residues. In germline, CDR1 is MNHNS, CDR2 SASEGT. CDR3 nucleotide sequence: TGTGCCAGCAGGAAGACTAGCGGGACCCCCAATGAGCAGTTCTTC. It yields the protein CASRKTSGTPNEQFF.

V usage is TRBV11-2 and J usage is TRBJ1-2; D perhaps matches TRBD1 (5 bases). The CDR3 is made up of 11 amino acids. In germline, CDR1 is SGHAT, CDR2 FQNNGV. V gave up 11 bases and J gave up 7 bases, with 14 bases separating them. CDR3 DNA sequence: TGTGCCTTTGGGGGACCCTCTGGCTACACCTTC. Encoded protein: CAFGGPSGYTF.

This clonotype was seen at least ten times. The V and J genes are TRBV13 and TRBJ1-1, with no clear D. Trimming pared 5 bases from V and 6 bases from J, leaving 16 bases between. Germline CDR1 PRHDT, CDR2 FYEKMQ (reference sequence). The length of the CDR3 is 14 residues. Here the CDR3 DNA reads TGTGCCAGCAGCGGCCGGCGGGTAGGCTCTGAAGCTTTCTTT. Protein: CASSGRRVGSEAFF.

This clonotype appeared many times. This chain uses TRBV7-9 with TRBJ2-1, with 10 bases fitting TRBD1. The CDR3 runs 16 residues. The germline CDR1 and CDR2 sequences are SEHNR and FQNEAQ (reference sequence). Trimming took 4 bases from V and 3 from J; bases not matched to a gene: 6. The CDR3, as DNA: TGTGCCAGCAGCTCGATCCGGGACAGGGGCTACAATGAGCAGTTCTTC. Translated: CASSSIRDRGYNEQFF. The full variable domain, with the rest looked up from reference TRBV7-9 and TRBJ2-1, is DTGVSQNPRHKITKRGQNVTFRCDPISEHNRLYWYRQTLGQGPEFLTYFQNEAQLEKSRLLSDRFSAERPKGSFSTLEIQRTEQGDSAMYLCASSSIRDRGYNEQFFGPGTRLTVL.

This clonotype was observed a handful of times. This chain uses TRBV5-6 with TRBJ2-7; D is perhaps TRBD1 (7 bases). The CDR3 runs to 15 residues. Germline values: CDR1 SGHDT, CDR2 YYEEEE. V lost 1 base and J 3 bases, leaving 14 bases between the germline ends. The CDR3 loop is CASSLSAGGLYEQYF. In DNA, the CDR3 is TGTGCCAGCAGCTTGTCTGCAGGGGGGCTCTACGAGCAGTACTTC.

This clonotype was detected a few times. The chain uses TRBV4-2 and TRBJ2-3; no firm D call. The CDR3 is made up of 11 amino acids. The ends were cut back, 0 bases at V and 7 bases at J, with 2 bases in the middle. Germline V gene sequence: CDR1 LGHNA, CDR2 YNFKEQ. The CDR3 loop reads CASSQEYTQYF. The CDR3 region has the DNA TGTGCCAGCAGCCAAGAGTATACGCAGTATTTT.

This clonotype was picked up many times. The chain joins TRBV28 to TRBJ2-3; D is unresolved. V was shortened by 5 bases and J by 3 bases, with 6 bases between the two germline ends. The CDR3 loop spans 12 amino acids. Germline CDR1 and CDR2: MDHEN and SYDVKM. This chain's CDR3 is CASSLETDTQYF. CDR3 DNA sequence: TGTGCCAGCAGTCTCGAGACAGATACGCAGTATTTT.

This clonotype was observed many times. The chain has TRBV6-1 and TRBJ1-2; D remains ambiguous. The length of the CDR3 is 13 residues. Germline V lookup: CDR1 MNHNS, CDR2 SASEGT. Trimming took 6 bases from V and 4 from J, leaving 12 bases between them. CDR3 residues: CASRPSAGYGYTF. CDR3 in DNA: TGTGCCAGCAGGCCCTCCGCAGGCTATGGCTACACCTTC.

This clonotype was detected many times. This chain joins TRBV9 and TRBJ2-5, with TRBD2 as a possible D gene (5 bases). Per the germline V gene, CDR1 is SGDLS and CDR2 is YYNGEE. Trimming pared 0 bases from V and 5 bases from J, leaving 14 bases between. The CDR3 covers 15 residues. CDR3 loop: CASSVGAATGETQYF. As DNA, the CDR3 is TGTGCCAGCAGCGTAGGTGCAGCCACGGGGGAGACCCAGTACTTC.

Comment on this clonotype: The junction departs from the called germline gene at one end, perhaps through a read error. The V and J genes are TRBV12-3 or TRBV12-4 and TRBJ2-2; the D gene is possibly TRBD1 (6 bases). The CDR3 is 15 residues long. The CDR3, as DNA: TGTGTCAGCAGTCTCAGGGGTCCGAACACCGGGAAGCTGTTTTTT. This codes for CVSSLRGPNTGKLFF.

This clonotype was detected many times. This chain uses TRBV20-1 with TRBJ2-3, with 7 bases fitting TRBD2. V gave up 0 bases and J gave up 0 bases; unmatched junction bases: 6. The CDR3 has 16 residues. Germline loops: CDR1 DFQATT, CDR2 SNEGSKA (reference sequence). The CDR3 is CSARDLVRGSTDTQYF. The CDR3 DNA reads as TGCAGTGCTAGAGATTTGGTGCGGGGGAGCACAGATACGCAGTATTTT.

The chain joins TRBV27 to TRBJ2-7; D is unclear. V was cut by 3 bases and J by 0 bases, with 9 bases left in between. CDR3 length equals 14 residues. Looked up from germline, CDR1 is MNHEY and CDR2 is SMNVEV (reference sequence). For the CDR3, the DNA is TGTGCCAGCAGTTTTGGCACCCTCTCCTACGAGCAGTACTTC. Encoded protein: CASSFGTLSYEQYF.